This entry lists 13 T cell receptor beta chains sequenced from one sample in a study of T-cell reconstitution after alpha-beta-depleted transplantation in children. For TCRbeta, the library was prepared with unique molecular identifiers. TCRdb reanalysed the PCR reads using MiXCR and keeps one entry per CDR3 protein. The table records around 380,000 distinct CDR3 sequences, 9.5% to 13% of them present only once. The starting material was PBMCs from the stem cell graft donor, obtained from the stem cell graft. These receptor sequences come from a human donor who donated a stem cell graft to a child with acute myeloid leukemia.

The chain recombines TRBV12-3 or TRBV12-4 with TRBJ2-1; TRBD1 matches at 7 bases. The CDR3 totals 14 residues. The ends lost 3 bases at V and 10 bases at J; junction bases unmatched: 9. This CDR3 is CASSFGQVSGEQFF. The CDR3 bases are TGTGCCAGCAGTTTTGGACAGGTCTCGGGGGAGCAGTTCTTC.

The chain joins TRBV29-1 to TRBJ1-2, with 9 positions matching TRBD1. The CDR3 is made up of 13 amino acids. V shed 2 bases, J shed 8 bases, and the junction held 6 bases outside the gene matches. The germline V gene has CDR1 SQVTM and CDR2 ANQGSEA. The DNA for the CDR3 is TGCAGCGTTGAAAGGGGGACAGGGAACGGCTACACCTTC. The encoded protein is CSVERGTGNGYTF.

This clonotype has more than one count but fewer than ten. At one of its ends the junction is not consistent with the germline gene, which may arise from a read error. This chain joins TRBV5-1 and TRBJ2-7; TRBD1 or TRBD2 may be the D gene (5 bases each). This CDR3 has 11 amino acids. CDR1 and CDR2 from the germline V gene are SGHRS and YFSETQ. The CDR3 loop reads CASSLGGSSDF. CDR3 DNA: TGCGCCAGCAGCTTGGGGGGGAGCTCAGACTTC.

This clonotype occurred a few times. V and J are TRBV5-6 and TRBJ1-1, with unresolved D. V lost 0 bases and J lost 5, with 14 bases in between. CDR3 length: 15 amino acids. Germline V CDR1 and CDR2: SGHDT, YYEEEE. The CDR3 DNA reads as TGTGCCAGCAGCTTGGCCATGGAGGGTGGGACTGAAGCTTTCTTT. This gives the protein CASSLAMEGGTEAFF.

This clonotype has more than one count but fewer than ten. As DNA, the CDR3 is TGCAGTGCTAGTACCGGGACGGTATACGAGCAGTACTTC. It is translated as CSASTGTVYEQYF. The chain carries TRBV20-1 and TRBJ2-7; D possibly uses TRBD1 or TRBD2 (5 bases each). Germline assignment: CDR1 DFQATT and CDR2 SNEGSKA (reference sequence). CDR3 length: 13 amino acids. The ends were cut back, 3 bases at V and 4 bases at J, with 13 bases in the middle.

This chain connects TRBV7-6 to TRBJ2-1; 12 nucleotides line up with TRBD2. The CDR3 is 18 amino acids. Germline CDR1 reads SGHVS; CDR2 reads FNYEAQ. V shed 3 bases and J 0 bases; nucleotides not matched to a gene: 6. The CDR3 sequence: CASSLSSGGVSSYNEQFF. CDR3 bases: TGTGCCAGCAGCTTGTCTAGCGGGGGGGTGAGCTCCTACAATGAGCAGTTCTTC.

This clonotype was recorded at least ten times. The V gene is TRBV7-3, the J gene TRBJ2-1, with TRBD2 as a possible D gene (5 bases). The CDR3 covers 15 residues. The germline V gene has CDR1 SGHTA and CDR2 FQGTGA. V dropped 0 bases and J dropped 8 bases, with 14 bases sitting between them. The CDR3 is CASSLTSVAGDEQFF. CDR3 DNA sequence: TGTGCCAGCAGCTTAACGTCGGTCGCGGGCGATGAGCAGTTCTTC.

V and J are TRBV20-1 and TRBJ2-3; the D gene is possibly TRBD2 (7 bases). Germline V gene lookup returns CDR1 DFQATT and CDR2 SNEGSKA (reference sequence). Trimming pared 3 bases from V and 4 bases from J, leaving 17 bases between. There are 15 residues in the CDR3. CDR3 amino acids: CSASFEGGPPDTQYF. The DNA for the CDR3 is TGCAGTGCTAGCTTCGAGGGGGGGCCGCCAGATACGCAGTATTTT.

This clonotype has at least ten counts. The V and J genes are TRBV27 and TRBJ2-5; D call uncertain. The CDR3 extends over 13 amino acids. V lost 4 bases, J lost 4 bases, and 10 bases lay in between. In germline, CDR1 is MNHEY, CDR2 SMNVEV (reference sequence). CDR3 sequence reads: CASSSSLVETQYF. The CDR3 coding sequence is TGTGCCAGCAGTTCAAGTCTCGTAGAGACCCAGTACTTC.

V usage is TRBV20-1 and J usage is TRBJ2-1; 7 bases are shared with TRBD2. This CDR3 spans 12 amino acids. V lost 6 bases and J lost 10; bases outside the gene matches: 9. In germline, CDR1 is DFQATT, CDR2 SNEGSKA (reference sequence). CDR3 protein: CSAPRGVLEQFF. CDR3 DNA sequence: TGCAGTGCCCCCCGGGGGGTCTTGGAGCAGTTCTTC.

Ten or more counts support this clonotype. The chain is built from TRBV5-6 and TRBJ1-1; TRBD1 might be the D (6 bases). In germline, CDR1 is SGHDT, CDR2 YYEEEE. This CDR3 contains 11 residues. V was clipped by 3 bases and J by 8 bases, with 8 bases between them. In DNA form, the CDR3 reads TGTGCCAGCAGCTCTACAGGGGAAGCTTTCTTT. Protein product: CASSSTGEAFF. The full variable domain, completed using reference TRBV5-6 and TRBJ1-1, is DAGVTQSPTHLIKTRGQQVTLRCSPKSGHDTVSWYQQALGQGPQFIFQYYEEEERQRGNFPDRFSGHQFPNYSSELNVNALLLGDSALYLCASSSTGEAFFGQGTRLTVV.

Written as DNA, the CDR3 is TGTGCCAGCTGCTACCGAAGTAGCGGGAACGAGCAGTACGTC. Translation: CASCYRSSGNEQYV. The chain recombines TRBV12-3 or TRBV12-4 with TRBJ2-7, with TRBD2 matching 8 bases. The junction had 11 bases not matched to a gene; V was cut back by 8 bases and J by 5 bases. The CDR3 has 14 residues.

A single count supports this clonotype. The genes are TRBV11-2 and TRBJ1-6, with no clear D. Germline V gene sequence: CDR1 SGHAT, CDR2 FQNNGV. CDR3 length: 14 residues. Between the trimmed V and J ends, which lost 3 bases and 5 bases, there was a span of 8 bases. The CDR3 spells CASSFGQHNSPLHF. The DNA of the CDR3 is TGTGCCAGCAGCTTTGGGCAGCATAATTCACCCCTCCACTTT.